Listed here are 10 T cell receptor beta chains from one sample, sequenced in a study of tumor-infiltrating lymphocytes in localized non-small cell lung cancer. TCRdb's copy holds only in-frame clones and misses some; the assay was immunoSEQ multiplex PCR. The sample includes about 24,000 clones, 50% to 70% seen only once; the top ten take under 6.5%. The source material was lung tumor tissue. These receptors came from a human donor with non-small cell lung cancer.

The chain carries TRBV5-1 and TRBJ2-1, with a weak D call TRBD2 (5 bases). V lost 5 bases, J lost 5 bases, and 20 bases lay in between. The CDR3 is made up of 16 amino acids. CDR1 and CDR2 from the germline V gene are SGHRS and YFSETQ. CDR3: CASSLAGGGLHNEQFF. The CDR3 coding sequence is TGCGCCAGCAGTCTCGCCGGAGGCGGTCTTCACAATGAGCAGTTCTTC.

V gene TRBV14 combines with J gene TRBJ2-2; no clear D. V was pared by 1 base and J by 7 bases, with 7 bases between. Germline CDR1 SGHDN, CDR2 FVKESK. The CDR3 is 13 residues long. The DNA of the CDR3 is TGTGCCAGCAGCCAAGTAGCTATCGGGGAGCTGTTTTTT. Protein: CASSQVAIGELFF. Full variable domain (remainder filled in from reference TRBV14 and TRBJ2-2): EAGVTQFPSHSVIEKGQTVTLRCDPISGHDNLYWYRRVMGKEIKFLLHFVKESKQDESGMPNNRFLAERTGGTYSTLKVQPAELEDSGVYFCASSQVAIGELFFGEGSRLTVL.

CDR3 sequence reads: CASSIVGGSTRNEQFF. The CDR3, as DNA: TGTGCCAGTAGTATAGTAGGCGGCTCAACTAGGAATGAGCAGTTCTTC. This chain connects TRBV19 to TRBJ2-1, with D possibly TRBD2 on 5 matching bases. In germline, CDR1 is LNHDA, CDR2 SQIVND (reference sequence). V gave up 1 base and J gave up 7 bases, with 17 bases separating them. This CDR3 comprises 16 residues.

The V and J genes are TRBV7-7 and TRBJ2-3; 9 positions agree with TRBD1. The CDR3 runs 13 residues. Germline CDR1 and CDR2: SSHAT and FNYEAQ (reference sequence). The trim removed 4 bases at V and 6 bases at J, leaving 2 bases unmatched. CDR3 loop: CASSSDRGDTQYF. The CDR3 nucleotides read TGTGCCAGCAGCTCGGACAGGGGTGATACGCAGTATTTT.

By share, this clone counts as medium-sized. The CDR3 protein is CASSVGSGRAWYEQFF. CDR3 nucleotide sequence: TGTGCCAGCAGCGTAGGTTCGGGGAGGGCCTGGTATGAGCAGTTCTTC. This chain links TRBV9 with TRBJ2-1; 7 bases are shared with TRBD2. The junction had 11 bases not matched to a gene; V was cut back by 0 bases and J by 8 bases. The germline V gene encodes CDR1 SGDLS and CDR2 YYNGEE. There are 16 residues in the CDR3.

This clone was seen more than once but under ten times. CDR3 sequence reads: CASSQAAGDTETQYF. The CDR3 nucleotides are TGCGCCAGCAGCCAGGCCGCAGGTGACACAGAGACCCAGTACTTC. The rearrangement links TRBV4-1 to TRBJ2-5, with D unclear. Per germline, CDR1 MGHRA and CDR2 YSYEKL. The germline V and J ends were trimmed by 3 bases and 4 bases, with 15 bases remaining between them. This CDR3 region has 15 residues.

The J gene is TRBJ2-1, the V gene TRBV18; D might be TRBD2 (6 bases). Trimming took off 2 bases at V and 3 bases at J, with 8 bases between the two ends. The CDR3 covers 14 residues. Germline loops: CDR1 KGHSH, CDR2 LQKENI. The CDR3 sequence: CASSPNSGYNEQFF. The CDR3 DNA reads as TGTGCCAGCTCACCAAATAGCGGCTACAATGAGCAGTTCTTC. Variable domain in full (rest from reference TRBV18 and TRBJ2-1): NAGVMQNPRHLVRRRGQEARLRCSPMKGHSHVYWYRQLPEEGLKFMVYLQKENIIDESGMPKERFSAEFPKEGPSILRIQQVVRGDSAAYFCASSPNSGYNEQFFGPGTRLTVL.

This chain uses TRBV18 with TRBJ2-5; D call uncertain. This CDR3 region has 13 residues. Between the trimmed V and J ends, which lost 3 bases and 0 bases, there was a span of 5 bases. CDR1 KGHSH and CDR2 LQKENI come from the germline V gene. For the CDR3, the DNA is TGTGCCAGCTCACCGCAGAACCAAGAGACCCAGTACTTC. This codes for CASSPQNQETQYF.

This rearrangement joins TRBV18 to TRBJ2-2; 8 bases are a match to TRBD1. J was trimmed by 7 bases and V by 3 bases; bases with no gene match: 7. Germline loops: CDR1 KGHSH, CDR2 LQKENI. The CDR3 loop spans 15 amino acids. CDR3 DNA: TGTGCCAGCTCACCGGCCGCCACAGGGGGCGGGGAGCTGTTTTTT. It is translated as CASSPAATGGGELFF. Full variable domain (rest looked up from reference TRBV18 and TRBJ2-2): NAGVMQNPRHLVRRRGQEARLRCSPMKGHSHVYWYRQLPEEGLKFMVYLQKENIIDESGMPKERFSAEFPKEGPSILRIQQVVRGDSAAYFCASSPAATGGGELFFGEGSRLTVL.

This clone was picked up a small number of times. The gene calls are TRBV27 and TRBJ2-5, with D possibly matching TRBD1 (5 bases). The germline V gene encodes CDR1 MNHEY and CDR2 SMNVEV (reference sequence). This CDR3 has 14 amino acids. V was trimmed by 2 bases and J by 2 bases, leaving 9 bases between them. The CDR3 region is CASSLDRGQETQYF. The CDR3 nucleotides read TGTGCCAGCAGTTTAGACAGAGGTCAAGAGACCCAGTACTTC.